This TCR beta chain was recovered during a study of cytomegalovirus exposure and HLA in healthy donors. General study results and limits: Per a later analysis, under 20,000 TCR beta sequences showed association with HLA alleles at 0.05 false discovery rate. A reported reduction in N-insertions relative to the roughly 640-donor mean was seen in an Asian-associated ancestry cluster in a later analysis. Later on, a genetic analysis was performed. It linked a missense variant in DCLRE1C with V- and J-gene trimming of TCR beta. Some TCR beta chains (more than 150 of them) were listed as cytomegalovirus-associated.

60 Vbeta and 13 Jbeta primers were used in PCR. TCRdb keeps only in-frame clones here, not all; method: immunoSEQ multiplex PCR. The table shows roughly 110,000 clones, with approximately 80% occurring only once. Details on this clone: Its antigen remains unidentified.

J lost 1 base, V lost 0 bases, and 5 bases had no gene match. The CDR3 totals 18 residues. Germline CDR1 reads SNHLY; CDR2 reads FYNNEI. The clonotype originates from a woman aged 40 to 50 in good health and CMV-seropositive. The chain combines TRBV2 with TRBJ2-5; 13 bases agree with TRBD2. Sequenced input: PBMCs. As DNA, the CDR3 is TGTGCCAGCAGTGAAGCATTACTAGCGGGGGGGATCCAAGAGACCCAGTACTTC. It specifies CASSEALLAGGIQETQYF.